What follows are 17 T cell receptor beta chains derived from one specimen sequenced in a study of T cell responses to AZD1222 COVID-19 vaccine (dated by TCRdb to the early 2020s). The library came from the immunoSEQ multiplex PCR assay. TCRdb re-hosts the immuneACCESS table, in-frame sequences only. Its copies lack some clones; in the studies checked, an unresolved V gene accounts for under half of them, and the cause for the rest is not known. The sample contains over 70,000 clones, 89% of them found a single time. About 9.6% of the sample belongs to the ten largest clones. The time point label here, explained by the study, means: about 28 days (+/-7) after the second vaccine dose. The sample was peripheral blood, taken 28 days after the second AZD1222 dose. These receptors came from an adult who received the AZD1222 COVID-19 vaccine.

The genes are TRBV29-1 and TRBJ2-3, with 7 bases lining up with TRBD1. CDR1 is SQVTM, CDR2 ANQGSEA, per germline. CDR3 length equals 14 residues. The J segment lost 0 bases and the V segment lost 4 bases, leaving 4 bases of the junction unmatched. The chain's CDR3 is CSVAPRGSTDTQYF. The CDR3 DNA sequence: TGCAGCGTTGCACCCAGGGGGAGCACAGATACGCAGTATTTT.

V gene TRBV19 combines with J gene TRBJ1-4; D uncertain. Germline V gene data show CDR1 as LNHDA and CDR2 as SQIVND (reference sequence). V lost 5 bases, J lost 7 bases, and 14 bases lay in between. This CDR3 has 14 residues. CDR3: CASSWASAGEKLFF. CDR3 sequence (DNA): TGTGCCAGTAGTTGGGCTTCGGCGGGTGAAAAACTGTTTTTT.

The genes are TRBV27 and TRBJ1-2; a possible D gene is TRBD1 (6 bases). This CDR3 is built from 16 residues. The V gene's germline CDR1 is MNHEY and CDR2 SMNVEV (reference sequence). V lost 5 bases, J lost 4 bases, and 20 bases lay in between. The CDR3 loop reads CASSKTRQVNFYGYTF. The CDR3 DNA follows: TGTGCCAGCAGTAAGACTCGACAGGTAAACTTCTATGGCTACACCTTC.

This chain links TRBV25-1 with TRBJ2-1, with 11 nucleotides matching TRBD2. Germline V lookup: CDR1 MGHDK, CDR2 SYGVNS. V was pared by 9 bases and J by 6 bases, with 7 bases of the junction left unmatched. The CDR3 extends over 14 amino acids. The CDR3 sequence: CASRTSGGTNEQFF. The CDR3 coding sequence is TGTGCCAGTCGAACTAGCGGGGGCACCAATGAGCAGTTCTTC.

Notes on this clone: This sample also contains other DNA sequences that code for the same CDR3. CDR3 sequence reads: CASSPQGETQYF. In DNA, the CDR3 is TGTGCCAGCAGCCCCCAAGGGGAGACCCAGTACTTC. The genes are TRBV3-1 (or the pseudogene TRBV3-2) and TRBJ2-5; D gene uncertain. CDR1 and CDR2 from the germline V gene are LGHDT and YNNKEL (reference sequence). This CDR3 has 12 residues. Trimming removed 4 bases from V and 5 bases from J, with 8 bases in between.

V is TRBV9 and J is TRBJ1-6, with 7 positions matching TRBD1. Germline CDR1 is SGDLS and CDR2 is YYNGEE. Germline trimming cut 3 bases from V and 9 bases from J; bases unmatched to any gene: 3. CDR3 length: 13 amino acids. CDR3 residues: CASSARQGSPLHF. The CDR3 DNA reads as TGTGCCAGCAGCGCGAGACAGGGTTCACCCCTCCACTTT.

The chain has TRBV3-1 (or the pseudogene TRBV3-2) and TRBJ2-1; no firm D call. CDR3 length: 15 amino acids. Trimming stripped 3 bases from V and 4 bases from J, with 13 bases between. Germline lookup yields CDR1 LGHDT and CDR2 YNNKEL (reference sequence). As DNA, the CDR3 is TGTGCCAGCAGCCATTACATGCTACCGTACAATGAGCAGTTCTTC. Protein sequence: CASSHYMLPYNEQFF.

The chain couples TRBV19 to TRBJ2-2; D is unclear. The CDR3 has 12 residues. V was clipped by 3 bases and J by 6 bases, with 5 bases between them. Germline CDR1 LNHDA, CDR2 SQIVND (reference sequence). The CDR3 DNA sequence: TGTGCCAGTAGTATTAGGGCCGGGGAGCTGTTTTTT. The encoded protein is CASSIRAGELFF.

V is TRBV30 and J is TRBJ1-2; D is undetermined. This CDR3 is built from 12 residues. The V end was cut by 3 bases, the J end by 6 bases, with 11 bases between. The germline gives CDR1 GTSNPN, CDR2 SVGIG (reference sequence). CDR3 loop: CAWSADGHGYTF. The CDR3 DNA sequence: TGTGCCTGGAGCGCGGACGGCCATGGCTACACCTTC.

The genes are TRBV7-3 and TRBJ1-5; the D is unclear. This CDR3 has 15 residues. Germline values: CDR1 SGHTA, CDR2 FQGTGA. V was pared by 2 bases and J by 3 bases, with 11 bases between. CDR3: CASSLDGRYNQPQHF. The CDR3 DNA reads TGTGCCAGCAGCTTAGATGGACGATACAATCAGCCCCAGCATTTT.

The genes are TRBV6-2 or TRBV6-3 and TRBJ2-7; a weak D match, TRBD1 (6 bases). The CDR3 has 13 amino acids. The V gene lost 6 bases and the J gene lost 3 bases, with 12 bases spanning the gap. Germline V gene data show CDR1 as MNHEY and CDR2 as SVGEGT. CDR3 nucleotide sequence: TGTGCCAGCAGCCACACCAGGGGCTACGAGCAGTACTTC. Protein product: CASSHTRGYEQYF.

The chain has TRBV28 and TRBJ2-4; TRBD1 or TRBD2 may be the D gene (6 bases each). The germline gives CDR1 MDHEN, CDR2 SYDVKM. This CDR3 contains 18 residues. Trimming shortened V by 3 bases and J by 7 bases, and 25 bases separated the two germline ends. As DNA, the CDR3 is TGTGCCAGCAGTTTTCCCCGAGGGGGGACAAAACCTTACAACATTCAGTACTTC. This sequence encodes CASSFPRGGTKPYNIQYF.

The V and J genes are TRBV10-3 and TRBJ2-5; D gene unclear. From germline, CDR1 is ENHRY and CDR2 SYGVKD. V was clipped by 9 bases and J by 5 bases, with 16 bases between them. CDR3 length equals 13 residues. This chain's CDR3 is CAISRQPHETQYF. As DNA, the CDR3 is TGTGCCATTTCCAGGCAGCCCCATGAGACCCAGTACTTC.

V is TRBV6-5 and J is TRBJ2-7; perhaps D is TRBD1 or TRBD2 (5 bases each). Germline V gene lookup returns CDR1 MNHEY and CDR2 SVGAGI. V was cut by 5 bases and J by 7 bases, with 21 bases left in between. The CDR3 sequence is 15 residues long. The CDR3 DNA reads TGTGCCAGCAGTCCCTCCGGGGCCCTACTCCTAGAGCAGTACTTC. This encodes CASSPSGALLLEQYF.

CDR3 in DNA: TGTGCCAGCAGCCCCTGGGGGCCATCCTTTATTGAGTTCTTC. Encoded protein: CASSPWGPSFIEFF. The rearrangement links TRBV12-1 to TRBJ2-1; the table calls TRBD1, which could not be checked here. TRBV12-1 is a documented pseudogene. The CDR3 length is 14 residues.

V is TRBV19 and J is TRBJ1-5; TRBD1 agrees at 9 bases. The V gene end was trimmed by 10 bases and the J gene end by 2 bases; junction bases not matched to a gene: 9. CDR3 length: 15 amino acids. CDR1 is LNHDA and CDR2 is SQIVND in the germline V gene (reference sequence). The CDR3 nucleotides read TGTGCCACCTTCTCAACAGGGGGCCGCAATCAGCCCCAGCATTTT. Translated, it gives CATFSTGGRNQPQHF.

This rearrangement joins TRBV6-2 or TRBV6-3 to TRBJ2-7; D remains ambiguous. V lost 1 base, J lost 2 bases, and 18 bases lay in between. Germline V gene sequence: CDR1 MNHEY, CDR2 SVGEGT. CDR3 length equals 17 residues. The CDR3 coding sequence is TGTGCCAGCAGTTACTTGGTCGGCACTAAGTTTACCTACGAGCAGTACTTC. It codes for CASSYLVGTKFTYEQYF.